Below are 20 T cell receptor beta chains sequenced from a single sample in a study of graft-versus-host responses after intestinal transplantation (dated by TCRdb to about 2021). Intraepithelial and lamina propria lymphocytes were isolated from graft specimens using dithiothreitol, EDTA incubations and collagenase D digestion. Libraries came from the immunoSEQ multiplex PCR assay. TCRdb limited this immuneACCESS table to in-frame rearrangements with V and J called. A share of clones is missing; checked studies link under half to unresolved V genes, and the rest is unexplained. The sample table shows 2,000 or so clones, and 86% are seen once. The ten biggest clones cover roughly a sixth of the sample. The sample here was ileum tissue, taken around 74 days after transplant. These receptor sequences come from a human patient who received an intestinal transplant, so some T cells may come from the graft donor.

As concerns this clone: One end of the junction varies from germline; a read error may be responsible. The rearrangement links TRBV29-1 to TRBJ2-1; D perhaps matches TRBD2 (5 bases). This CDR3 has 14 residues. Germline assignment: CDR1 SQVTM and CDR2 ANQGSEA. CDR3: CSGEKRSSYNEQFF. The CDR3 nucleotides are TGCAGCGGTGAAAAGCGGAGCTCCTACAATGAGCAGTTCTTC.

This clone was seen only once. The same CDR3 also results from other DNA sequences found in this sample. The V call is TRBV5-4, the J call TRBJ2-7; D may match TRBD1 or TRBD2 (6 bases each). CDR1 and CDR2 (germline): SGHNT, YYREEE (reference sequence). CDR3 length: 15 amino acids. Trimming stripped 0 bases from V and 5 bases from J, with 15 bases between. CDR3 coding DNA: TGTGCCAGCAGCTTGGGGGTAGGAGGGGGTGACGAGCAGTACTTC. This sequence encodes CASSLGVGGGDEQYF. The complete variable domain, with remaining parts taken from reference TRBV5-4 and TRBJ2-7, reads ETGVTQSPTHLIKTRGQQVTLRCSSQSGHNTVSWYQQALGQGPQFIFQYYREEENGRGNFPPRFSGLQFPNYSSELNVNALELDDSALYLCASSLGVGGGDEQYFGPGTRLTVT.

This chain joins TRBV6-8 and TRBJ2-6; 8 positions match TRBD1. V dropped 8 bases and J dropped 2; count of bases not matched to a gene: 5. This CDR3 contains 15 residues. Germline CDR1 MNHGY, CDR2 SAAAGT. CDR3 region: CASFDRGPGANVLTF. The CDR3, as DNA: TGTGCCAGCTTCGACAGGGGACCTGGGGCCAACGTCCTGACTTTC.

This clone was seen more than once but under ten times. The chain joins TRBV6-5 to TRBJ2-1; D is tentatively TRBD1 or TRBD2 (5 bases each). Trimming pared 6 bases from V and 8 bases from J, leaving 11 bases between. This CDR3 region has 12 residues. CDR1 is MNHEY, CDR2 SVGAGI, per germline. The CDR3 bases are TGTGCCAGCAGAGCCCTGGGGGATGAGCAGTTCTTC. Its protein is CASRALGDEQFF.

The rearrangement joins TRBV7-4 to TRBJ1-2; TRBD1 might be the D (6 bases). This CDR3 contains 22 residues. Germline V gene data show CDR1 as SGHVT and CDR2 as SQSDAQ. Trimming left V 2 bases short and J 7 bases short, with 38 bases between. For the CDR3, the DNA is TGTGCCAGCAGCTTAAAAGGGGTGGGGGGACACCCCCCAGAACTATCGAGAGGTGGCTACACCTTC. It encodes CASSLKGVGGHPPELSRGGYTF.

V gene TRBV5-1 combines with J gene TRBJ2-1, with TRBD2 as a possible D gene (6 bases). CDR3 length: 15 amino acids. Germline CDR1 is SGHRS and CDR2 is YFSETQ. V lost 0 bases, J lost 3 bases, and 10 bases lay in between. The CDR3: CASSLGLAIYNEQFF. The DNA of the CDR3 is TGCGCCAGCAGCTTGGGGCTAGCGATCTACAATGAGCAGTTCTTC.

The chain has TRBV6-6 and TRBJ2-2; the D gene could be TRBD1 or TRBD2 (5 bases each). Germline CDR1 is MNHNY and CDR2 is SVGAGI (reference sequence). V dropped 6 bases and J dropped 7 bases, with 18 bases sitting between them. CDR3 size: 15 residues. CDR3 residues: CASRPLGVGVGELFF. CDR3 sequence (DNA): TGTGCCAGCAGACCCCTAGGTGTGGGGGTCGGGGAGCTGTTTTTT.

The chain links TRBV4-2 to TRBJ2-1; D not resolved. V was clipped by 1 base and J by 5 bases, with 12 bases between them. The CDR3 spans 15 residues. CDR1 is LGHNA, CDR2 YNFKEQ, per germline. For the CDR3, the DNA is TGTGCCAGCAGCCAAGTTTATGCAGGAAACAATGAGCAGTTCTTC. Amino acids: CASSQVYAGNNEQFF.

This clone was seen just once. The J gene is TRBJ2-1, the V gene TRBV30, with TRBD2 identical over 11 bases. Germline V gives CDR1 GTSNPN, CDR2 SVGIG (reference sequence). V gave up 5 bases and J gave up 6 bases; unmatched junction bases: 6. The CDR3 is 14 residues long. Here the CDR3 reads CAWDSSGGSNEQFF. The CDR3 coding sequence is TGTGCCTGGGATTCTAGCGGGGGGTCCAATGAGCAGTTCTTC. Together with reference TRBV30 and TRBJ2-1, the CDR3 gives the full variable domain: SQTIHQWPATLVQPVGSPLSLECTVEGTSNPNLYWYRQAAGRGLQLLFYSVGIGQISSEVPQNLSASRPQDRQFILSSKKLLLSDSGFYLCAWDSSGGSNEQFFGPGTRLTVL.

With regard to this clone: This may be a read error, as it is one base from a much larger clone. The chain is built from TRBV4-3 and TRBJ2-7; D assignment may be TRBD1 or TRBD2 (5 bases each). The CDR3 sequence is 14 residues long. V gave up 4 bases and J gave up 2 bases, with 12 bases separating them. Germline V gene sequence: CDR1 LGHNA, CDR2 YSLEER. The CDR3 DNA reads TGCGCCAGCAGCCCCGGGACCGAACCCTACGAGCAGTACTTC. It encodes CASSPGTEPYEQYF.

This sequence joins TRBV29-1 and TRBJ2-1, with D unresolved. Trimming pared 6 bases from V and 4 bases from J, leaving 10 bases between. The V gene's germline CDR1 is SQVTM and CDR2 ANQGSEA. The CDR3 spans 12 residues. The DNA for the CDR3 is TGCAGCGTGATAGGACGGTACAATGAGCAGTTCTTC. This translates into CSVIGRYNEQFF.

This chain uses TRBV5-1 with TRBJ2-7; D is undetermined. Germline CDR1 is SGHRS and CDR2 is YFSETQ. This CDR3 has 13 amino acids. With 4 bases removed from V and 6 bases from J, the gap between germline ends came to 14 bases. The DNA of the CDR3 is TGCGCCAGCAGCAATTTAGGCCCCTCCGAGCAGTACTTC. Its translation: CASSNLGPSEQYF.

As to this clone: The same CDR3 can be traced to other DNA sequences in this sample. This chain links TRBV7-3 with TRBJ1-4; perhaps TRBD1 as D (5 bases). The CDR3 sequence is 13 residues long. V shed 3 bases and J shed 8 bases, with 10 bases lying between them. Germline CDR1 reads SGHTA; CDR2 reads FQGTGA. The CDR3 region has the DNA TGTGCCAGCAGCTTGGGGGTCGGGGAAAAACTGTTTTTT. This gives the protein CASSLGVGEKLFF.

This chain joins TRBV5-6 and TRBJ1-1; 8 bases agree with TRBD1. The CDR3 sequence is 13 residues long. The V and J ends lost 0 bases and 8 bases, in that order; junction bases with no gene match: 3. Germline loops: CDR1 SGHDT, CDR2 YYEEEE. The CDR3 reads CASSLGAGGEAFF. Written as DNA, the CDR3 is TGTGCCAGCAGCTTGGGGGCAGGGGGCGAAGCTTTCTTT.

J is TRBJ1-1 and V is TRBV5-4, with D unclear. The CDR3 runs 13 residues. Looked up from germline, CDR1 is SGHNT and CDR2 is YYREEE (reference sequence). V was shortened by 2 bases and J by 1 base, with 6 bases between the two germline ends. The chain's CDR3 is CASSFSSNTEAFF. CDR3 nucleotides: TGTGCCAGCAGCTTTAGTTCGAACACTGAAGCTTTCTTT.

Within the sample, this clone is large. The chain has TRBV28 and TRBJ1-1; TRBD1 might be the D (5 bases). Germline V gene data show CDR1 as MDHEN and CDR2 as SYDVKM. V gave up 4 bases and J gave up 5 bases, with 20 bases separating them. CDR3 length: 16 amino acids. The CDR3 region is CASSSIVTGGLTEAFF. As DNA, the CDR3 is TGTGCCAGCAGTTCCATAGTCACGGGGGGGTTGACTGAAGCTTTCTTT.

CDR3 protein: CASSPGTGENEQYF. In DNA, the CDR3 is TGCGCCAGCAGCCCCGGGACAGGGGAAAACGAGCAGTACTTC. The V call is TRBV4-3, the J call TRBJ2-7; 10 nucleotides line up with TRBD1. The CDR3 extends over 14 amino acids. Trimming cost V 4 bases and J 5 bases; bases outside gene matches: 5. Germline CDR1 and CDR2: LGHNA and YSLEER.

The chain joins TRBV5-1 to TRBJ2-1; TRBD2 agrees at 8 bases. Per the germline V gene, CDR1 is SGHRS and CDR2 is YFSETQ. V dropped 5 bases and J dropped 7; count of bases not matched to a gene: 17. The CDR3 loop spans 17 amino acids. CDR3 protein: CASSRSPGTSGRNEQFF. Written as DNA, the CDR3 is TGCGCCAGCAGTAGATCACCCGGGACTAGTGGGAGGAATGAGCAGTTCTTC.

The V and J genes are TRBV11-3 and TRBJ2-3, with a tentative D call TRBD1 (5 bases). V lost 5 bases and J lost 0, with 12 bases in between. CDR3 length: 15 amino acids. Germline-derived CDR1 and CDR2 are SGHNT and YENEEA. The CDR3 DNA sequence: TGTGCCAGCAGCACCGACAGCTCTAGCACAGATACGCAGTATTTT. Encoded protein: CASSTDSSSTDTQYF.

This chain joins TRBV2 and TRBJ2-1; D could derive from TRBD1 or TRBD2 (5 bases each). The CDR3 loop spans 15 amino acids. Trimming took off 3 bases at V and 2 bases at J, with 11 bases between the two ends. CDR1 SNHLY and CDR2 FYNNEI come from the germline V gene. This chain's CDR3 is CASSEGVSTYNEQFF. Written as DNA, the CDR3 is TGTGCCAGCAGTGAGGGGGTTTCGACCTACAATGAGCAGTTCTTC.